One and the same sample provided the 16 T cell receptor beta chains below, sequenced in a study of shared clonotypes between healthy human individuals. The table came from immunoSEQ multiplex PCR; TCRdb's copy has only in-frame clones and leaves some out. The table has fewer than 3 million clones, 85% to 95% seen once. Sequenced material: naive CD4+ T cells from PBMCs. Described subset: CD45RA+ positively selected. Receptors were obtained from a man younger than 35 in good health. Some clones in this sample may be carry-over from other donors' samples.

CDR3 amino acids: CASSPSGSQPQHF. The CDR3 region has the DNA TGTGCCAGCTCACCATCGGGGTCTCAGCCCCAGCATTTT. The chain combines TRBV18 with TRBJ1-5; D unclear. Germline V gene data show CDR1 as KGHSH and CDR2 as LQKENI. V gave up 2 bases and J gave up 6 bases, with 8 bases separating them. This CDR3 is built from 13 residues.

Note on this clone: The sample contains more than one DNA sequence encoding this CDR3. V gene TRBV6-6 combines with J gene TRBJ1-5; TRBD1 agrees at 8 bases. Germline trimming cut 4 bases from V and 1 base from J; bases unmatched to any gene: 0. The germline V gene has CDR1 MNHNY and CDR2 SVGAGI (reference sequence). There are 14 residues in the CDR3. This CDR3 is CASSWTGSNQPQHF. The CDR3, as DNA: TGTGCCAGCAGTTGGACAGGGAGCAATCAGCCCCAGCATTTT.

The genes are TRBV4-3 and TRBJ2-7; D not certain. Germline V gene sequence: CDR1 LGHNA, CDR2 YSLEER. Trimming pared 0 bases from V and 12 bases from J, leaving 9 bases between. The CDR3 is made up of 11 amino acids. CDR3: CASSQELGMYF. For the CDR3, the DNA is TGCGCCAGCAGCCAAGAGCTCGGAATGTACTTC.

The CDR3 reads CASSPSRGPTDTQYF. CDR3 nucleotides: TGTGCCAGCAGCCCCTCGAGGGGCCCCACAGATACGCAGTATTTT. The chain uses TRBV9 and TRBJ2-3; D is perhaps TRBD1 or TRBD2 (5 bases each). V gave up 4 bases and J gave up 2 bases, with 14 bases separating them. The CDR3 covers 15 residues. Germline V gene sequence: CDR1 SGDLS, CDR2 YYNGEE. Full variable domain (missing parts from reference TRBV9 and TRBJ2-3): DSGVTQTPKHLITATGQRVTLRCSPRSGDLSVYWYQQSLDQGLQFLIQYYNGEERAKGNILERFSAQQFPDLHSELNLSSLELGDSALYFCASSPSRGPTDTQYFGPGTRLTVL.

V gene TRBV11-2 combines with J gene TRBJ2-1; 9 nucleotides agree with TRBD1. The germline gives CDR1 SGHAT, CDR2 FQNNGV. V lost 1 base and J lost 4; bases outside the gene matches: 5. The CDR3 loop spans 16 amino acids. CDR3 DNA: TGTGCCAGCAGCTTAGGGTACAGGGGGCTATACAATGAGCAGTTCTTC. It codes for CASSLGYRGLYNEQFF. Filled out from reference TRBV11-2 and TRBJ2-1, the complete variable domain reads EAGVAQSPRYKIIEKRQSVAFWCNPISGHATLYWYQQILGQGPKLLIQFQNNGVVDDSQLPKDRFSAERLKGVDSTLKIQPAKLEDSAVYLCASSLGYRGLYNEQFFGPGTRLTVL.

The chain carries TRBV9 and TRBJ2-7, with 12 bases aligning to TRBD2. There are 16 residues in the CDR3. After removal of 2 bases from V and 7 bases from J, the junction contained 10 bases not matched to a gene. Per germline, CDR1 SGDLS and CDR2 YYNGEE. The CDR3 spells CASSVLGGLAGSEQYF. The CDR3 region has the DNA TGTGCCAGCAGCGTCCTAGGGGGACTAGCGGGTTCTGAGCAGTACTTC. The full variable domain, in which reference TRBV9 and TRBJ2-7 provide the parts outside the CDR3, is DSGVTQTPKHLITATGQRVTLRCSPRSGDLSVYWYQQSLDQGLQFLIQYYNGEERAKGNILERFSAQQFPDLHSELNLSSLELGDSALYFCASSVLGGLAGSEQYFGPGTRLTVT.

The genes are TRBV5-1 and TRBJ2-1; no clear D gene. The CDR3 is 16 amino acids. The V gene's germline CDR1 is SGHRS and CDR2 YFSETQ. Trimming cost V 5 bases and J 0 bases, with 15 bases left between them. For the CDR3, the DNA is TGCGCCAGCAGGGTCGCTGGGGTAACCTCCTACAATGAGCAGTTCTTC. Protein sequence: CASRVAGVTSYNEQFF.

This clone turned up a few times. Other DNA variants within this sample encode the same CDR3. The V call is TRBV19, the J call TRBJ1-1; D is unclear. Per the germline V gene, CDR1 is LNHDA and CDR2 is SQIVND (reference sequence). The CDR3 length is 13 residues. V lost 4 bases and J 1 base, leaving 7 bases between the germline ends. The CDR3 loop is CASSKTGNTEAFF. CDR3 nucleotides: TGTGCCAGTAGTAAAACCGGGAACACTGAAGCTTTCTTT. Looking up the rest from reference TRBV19 and TRBJ1-1 gives the full variable domain: DGGITQSPKYLFRKEGQNVTLSCEQNLNHDAMYWYRQDPGQGLRLIYYSQIVNDFQKGDIAEGYSVSREKKESFPLTVTSAQKNPTAFYLCASSKTGNTEAFFGQGTRLTVV.

This clone showed up just once. This rearrangement joins TRBV29-1 to TRBJ2-7; 8 bases are shared with TRBD2. Germline values: CDR1 SQVTM, CDR2 ANQGSEA. Trimming cost V 4 bases and J 2 bases; bases outside gene matches: 7. The length of the CDR3 is 14 residues. CDR3 in DNA: TGCAGCGTTGTTCCAGCGGGAGTTGCCTACGAGCAGTACTTC. Protein sequence: CSVVPAGVAYEQYF.

The chain recombines TRBV9 with TRBJ1-2; no firm D call. The CDR3 extends over 13 amino acids. The V end was cut by 0 bases, the J end by 6 bases, with 9 bases between. From germline, CDR1 is SGDLS and CDR2 YYNGEE. In DNA form, the CDR3 reads TGTGCCAGCAGCGTAGGATACGAGGATGGCTACACCTTC. It codes for CASSVGYEDGYTF.

This clone was counted between two and nine times. This chain links TRBV12-5 with TRBJ2-3, with D unresolved. Germline CDR1 is LGHNT and CDR2 is FRNRAP. Trimming shortened V by 5 bases and J by 0 bases, and 9 bases separated the two germline ends. The CDR3 runs 14 residues. CDR3 nucleotide sequence: TGTGCTAGTGGTCCCTCAAGTAGCACAGATACGCAGTATTTT. It codes for CASGPSSSTDTQYF.

The rearrangement links TRBV6-1 to TRBJ2-3; a weak D match, TRBD1 (8 bases). Between the trimmed V and J ends, which lost 1 base and 8 bases, there was a span of 13 bases. The germline V gene has CDR1 MNHNS and CDR2 SASEGT. The CDR3 has 14 amino acids. The CDR3 region has the DNA TGTGCCAGCAGTGAAGAACAGGGGGAGGGTACGCAGTATTTT. As protein: CASSEEQGEGTQYF.

The rearrangement joins TRBV9 to TRBJ2-3; D is unclear. The V end lost 0 bases, the J end lost 5 bases, and 13 bases lay between the germline ends. From germline, CDR1 is SGDLS and CDR2 YYNGEE. The CDR3 is made up of 15 amino acids. The CDR3 sequence is CASSVGPIGGDTQYF. CDR3 DNA sequence: TGTGCCAGCAGCGTAGGTCCCATTGGTGGAGATACGCAGTATTTT.

The V call is TRBV5-6, the J call TRBJ2-7, with TRBD2 as a possible D gene (6 bases). Germline V gene sequence: CDR1 SGHDT, CDR2 YYEEEE. The CDR3 loop spans 14 amino acids. V lost 4 bases and J lost 4, with 15 bases in between. In nucleotides, the CDR3 is TGTGCCAGCAGCAAGGGACTGCAGAGATACGAGCAGTACTTC. This sequence encodes CASSKGLQRYEQYF.

V gene TRBV28 combines with J gene TRBJ2-5, with 7 bases identical to TRBD1. V lost 4 bases, J lost 3 bases, and 5 bases stayed unmatched. The CDR3 totals 14 residues. Germline V lookup: CDR1 MDHEN, CDR2 SYDVKM. DNA of the CDR3: TGTGCCAGCAGTTACCGTGACAGGGAAGAGACCCAGTACTTC. It yields the protein CASSYRDREETQYF.

V is TRBV18 and J is TRBJ1-5, with 11 bases identical to TRBD1. Germline lookup yields CDR1 KGHSH and CDR2 LQKENI. The trim removed 2 bases at V and 6 bases at J, leaving 3 bases unmatched. The CDR3 spans 15 residues. CDR3 sequence reads: CASSPEGQGGQPQHF. For the CDR3, the DNA is TGTGCCAGCTCACCAGAGGGACAGGGGGGTCAGCCCCAGCATTTT.